This entry lists 16 T cell receptor beta chains sequenced from one sample in a study of cytomegalovirus exposure and HLA in healthy donors. Primers: 60 Vbeta forward and 13 Jbeta reverse. Assay used: immunoSEQ multiplex PCR; TCRdb lists only in-frame clones, some missing. The sample includes 150,000 to 160,000 clones, over 65% seen only once; the top ten take approximately 4%. The material sequenced was PBMCs. The origin of the receptors is a woman aged 40 to 50 in good health and CMV-seronegative.

V and J are TRBV5-4 and TRBJ2-5, with 15 positions matching TRBD2. Germline CDR1 reads SGHNT; CDR2 reads YYREEE (reference sequence). The CDR3 runs 17 residues. With 4 bases clipped from V and 5 bases from J, the junction kept 9 bases outside the gene matches. This CDR3 reads CASSKGLAGGEGETQYF. Here the CDR3 DNA reads TGTGCCAGCAGCAAGGGACTAGCGGGAGGTGAGGGGGAGACCCAGTACTTC.

This sequence joins TRBV6-5 and TRBJ2-2; 8 bases fit TRBD1. Germline values: CDR1 MNHEY, CDR2 SVGAGI. CDR3 length: 16 amino acids. V was clipped by 2 bases and J by 4 bases; unmatched bases: 6. Written as DNA, the CDR3 is TGTGCCAGCAGTTACCTGACAGGGGTCGGCACCGGGGAGCTGTTTTTT. Translated, it gives CASSYLTGVGTGELFF.

This chain uses TRBV2 with TRBJ2-7, with 9 bases identical to TRBD1. Germline CDR1 is SNHLY and CDR2 is FYNNEI. Trimming at V came to 6 bases and at J to 6 bases, leaving 12 bases not matched to a gene. This CDR3 contains 15 residues. The CDR3, as DNA: TGTGCCAGCAGGAACCCCGGGACAGGGCTAAGCGAGCAGTACTTC. Translated, it gives CASRNPGTGLSEQYF.

The chain employs TRBV7-9 and TRBJ2-1; 8 nucleotides match TRBD2. CDR1 is SEHNR and CDR2 is FQNEAQ in the germline V gene (reference sequence). Trimming removed 3 bases from V and 6 bases from J; junction bases left unmatched: 7. The CDR3 loop spans 15 amino acids. The CDR3 is CASSLGLGGLNEQFF. For the CDR3, the DNA is TGTGCCAGCAGCTTGGGACTAGGAGGACTCAATGAGCAGTTCTTC.

This clone was seen once. The chain employs TRBV6-1 and TRBJ1-1; the D gene is possibly TRBD1 (6 bases). The V end was cut by 5 bases, the J end by 5 bases, with 15 bases between. Germline V lookup: CDR1 MNHNS, CDR2 SASEGT. The CDR3 loop spans 14 amino acids. CDR3 in DNA: TGTGCCAGCAGTCGTACAGGGTTTTGGACTGAAGCTTTCTTT. The encoded protein is CASSRTGFWTEAFF.

This clone appeared a single time. This chain links TRBV11-1 with TRBJ2-5, with D possibly matching TRBD2 (6 bases). The V and J ends lost 5 bases and 5 bases respectively, with 15 bases between them. Germline V CDR1 and CDR2: SGHAT, FQDESV (reference sequence). The CDR3 is 14 amino acids. CDR3: CASSPGGAHETQYF. The CDR3 bases are TGTGCCAGCAGCCCCGGAGGGGCGCATGAGACCCAGTACTTC. Full variable domain (outside the CDR3, taken from reference TRBV11-1 and TRBJ2-5): EAEVAQSPRYKITEKSQAVAFWCDPISGHATLYWYRQILGQGPELLVQFQDESVVDDSQLPKDRFSAERLKGVDSTLKIQPAELGDSAMYLCASSPGGAHETQYFGPGTRLLVL.

The V gene is TRBV7-8, the J gene TRBJ1-5; D might be TRBD1 (5 bases). There are 13 residues in the CDR3. Trimming took off 5 bases at V and 4 bases at J, with 9 bases between the two ends. In germline, CDR1 is SGHVS, CDR2 FQNEAQ. The chain's CDR3 is CASSVTENQPQHF. DNA of the CDR3: TGTGCCAGCAGCGTGACAGAAAATCAGCCCCAGCATTTT.

This clone was observed a handful of times. V and J are TRBV21-1 and TRBJ2-7; the tabulated D call, TRBD2, remains unverified against the DNA. TRBV21-1 is described as a pseudogene. The CDR3 totals 15 residues. The CDR3 coding sequence is TGTGCCAGCAGCAAAGTCGGCGGACTAGCCTACGAGCAGTACTTC. It encodes CASSKVGGLAYEQYF.

The chain recombines TRBV5-1 with TRBJ1-4; TRBD1 matches 7 bases. CDR1 and CDR2 from the germline V gene are SGHRS and YFSETQ. This CDR3 comprises 16 residues. J gave up 0 bases and V 0 bases, and 2 bases lay outside the gene matches. This chain's CDR3 is CASSLGDRTTNEKLFF. CDR3 bases: TGCGCCAGCAGCTTGGGGGACAGAACAACTAATGAAAAACTGTTTTTT.

This chain joins TRBV5-4 and TRBJ1-1; D call uncertain. The CDR3 extends over 13 amino acids. Germline CDR1 SGHNT, CDR2 YYREEE (reference sequence). V was cut by 2 bases and J by 3 bases, with 8 bases left in between. The CDR3 DNA follows: TGTGCCAGCAGCTTTCAGCGGGACACTGAAGCTTTCTTT. It specifies CASSFQRDTEAFF.

This clone was recorded a few times. V usage is TRBV4-1 and J usage is TRBJ2-2; 10 nucleotides line up with TRBD2. The V segment lost 1 base and the J segment 7 bases; nucleotides outside the gene matches: 12. Per the germline V gene, CDR1 is MGHRA and CDR2 is YSYEKL. This CDR3 is built from 18 residues. The CDR3 region has the DNA TGCGCCAGCAGCCAAGGGCCCCTAGCGGGAGTTGGTGACGGGGAGCTGTTTTTT. This gives the protein CASSQGPLAGVGDGELFF.

This sequence joins TRBV2 and TRBJ1-2; maybe TRBD1 (6 bases). The CDR3 loop spans 12 amino acids. Trimming cost V 4 bases and J 11 bases, with 14 bases left between them. Germline V lookup: CDR1 SNHLY, CDR2 FYNNEI. CDR3 in DNA: TGTGCCAGCAGTGGGACAGAGGGGCTGTACACCTTC. As protein: CASSGTEGLYTF.

This clone was seen a handful of times. The chain has TRBV6-1 and TRBJ2-5; possible D gene TRBD1, 6 bases. V was trimmed by 7 bases and J by 1 base, leaving 13 bases between them. The CDR3 runs 14 residues. Germline lookup yields CDR1 MNHNS and CDR2 SASEGT. DNA for the CDR3: TGTGCCAGCAATACCGGGACACCCCAAGAGACCCAGTACTTC. It is translated as CASNTGTPQETQYF.

V gene TRBV5-6 combines with J gene TRBJ1-5; tentative D call: TRBD1 (5 bases). This CDR3 comprises 14 residues. V lost 3 bases, J lost 2 bases, and 9 bases lay in between. Germline loops: CDR1 SGHDT, CDR2 YYEEEE. CDR3 amino acids: CASSYGGGNQPQHF. In nucleotides, the CDR3 is TGTGCCAGCAGCTACGGAGGGGGCAATCAGCCCCAGCATTTT.

The genes are TRBV5-1 and TRBJ2-5; 11 bases map to TRBD1. Judging by the DNA end, TRBJ2-7 fits better; the J call may be wrong. The CDR3 consists of 15 residues. The germline V gene has CDR1 SGHRS and CDR2 YFSETQ. CDR3 nucleotides: TGCGCCAGCAGCGGAGGGACAGGGGGGTCCTACGAGCAGTACTTC. This gives the protein CASSGGTGGSYEQYF.

The rearrangement links TRBV5-1 to TRBJ1-4, with TRBD1 matching 7 bases. Germline CDR1 reads SGHRS; CDR2 reads YFSETQ. The CDR3 is made up of 14 amino acids. With 7 bases clipped from V and 8 bases from J, the junction kept 11 bases outside the gene matches. The CDR3 coding sequence is TGCGCCAGCGGGACGACAGGGTTGGGGGAAAAACTGTTTTTT. It yields the protein CASGTTGLGEKLFF.